Detailed here is one TCR beta chain. These data originate in a study of OX40 agonist ivuxolimab in advanced cancers. Study context: Dose-escalation cases comprised hepatocellular carcinoma, melanoma, renal cell or head and neck cancer.

V gave up 5 bases and J gave up 6 bases; unmatched junction bases: 11. The CDR3 spans 16 residues. The germline V gene has CDR1 SEHNR and CDR2 FQNEAQ (reference sequence). The table came from immunoSEQ multiplex PCR; TCRdb's copy has only in-frame clones and leaves some out. The profile shows approximately 58,000 clones, about 87% of them singletons. Sample: CD4+ or CD8+ T cells sorted from blood, taken in a trial of the OX40 agonist ivuxolimab. This rearrangement joins TRBV7-9 to TRBJ1-2; 11 bases are a match to TRBD1. This receptor was taken from an adult with an advanced solid tumor such as melanoma, head and neck, liver or kidney cancer. CDR3 DNA: TGTGCCAGCAGCGAACGGGACAGGGGGAAAAAGAATGGCTACACCTTC. As protein: CASSERDRGKKNGYTF.